Shown below are 29 T cell receptor beta chains from a single sample sequenced in a study of CD8 T cells in Susac syndrome. Random hexamers were used to reverse transcribe an amount of roughly 0.5 to 1 ug RNA. TCRdb reprocessed the immunoSEQ multiplex PCR reads with MiXCR, giving one entry per CDR3 protein. The sample contains approximately 110,000 distinct CDR3 sequences, approximately 96% of which appear only once. What was sequenced was CD4+ T cells from PBMCs. The receptors stem from a human donor in good health.

The CDR3 coding sequence is TGCGCCAGCAGCCAAATTGAGACAGATACGCAGTATTTT. It codes for CASSQIETDTQYF. The chain uses TRBV4-3 and TRBJ2-3; D is ambiguous. There are 13 residues in the CDR3. CDR1 LGHNA and CDR2 YSLEER come from the germline V gene. With 2 bases removed from V and 3 bases from J, the gap between germline ends came to 6 bases.

The count of this clonotype is one. The rearrangement links TRBV29-1 to TRBJ2-7; tentative D call: TRBD1 (6 bases). This CDR3 comprises 15 residues. V was clipped by 4 bases and J by 0 bases, with 16 bases between them. CDR1 is SQVTM and CDR2 is ANQGSEA in the germline V gene. CDR3 amino acids: CSVGRGTATSYEQYF. The CDR3 coding sequence is TGCAGCGTTGGAAGGGGGACGGCTACCTCCTACGAGCAGTACTTC.

The V call is TRBV20-1, the J call TRBJ2-6; D not certain. The V gene lost 2 bases and the J gene lost 2 bases, with 7 bases spanning the gap. This CDR3 is built from 14 residues. CDR1 and CDR2 from the germline V gene are DFQATT and SNEGSKA (reference sequence). CDR3 loop: CSARNRAGANVLTF. As DNA, the CDR3 is TGCAGTGCTAGAAACCGGGCTGGGGCCAACGTCCTGACTTTC.

About this clonotype: This is likely a read error, given that the CDR3 carries no conserved phenylalanine or tryptophan at its end. This rearrangement joins TRBV4-1 to TRBJ2-1; D unresolved. Germline CDR1 reads MGHRA; CDR2 reads YSYEKL. This CDR3 region has 16 residues. V lost 2 bases and J lost 6, with 17 bases in between. The DNA for the CDR3 is TGCGCCAGCAGCCAACTAGACATGGGCATGGGCAATGAGCAGTTCCTC. Encoded protein: CASSQLDMGMGNEQFL.

This chain uses TRBV5-6 with TRBJ1-3; D not resolved. V lost 7 bases and J lost 0, with 5 bases in between. The CDR3 spans 12 residues. Germline V gives CDR1 SGHDT, CDR2 YYEEEE. The CDR3 sequence: CASSDSGNTIYF. The CDR3 nucleotides read TGTGCCAGCTCTGACTCTGGAAACACCATATATTTT. The complete variable domain, with remaining parts taken from reference TRBV5-6 and TRBJ1-3, reads DAGVTQSPTHLIKTRGQQVTLRCSPKSGHDTVSWYQQALGQGPQFIFQYYEEEERQRGNFPDRFSGHQFPNYSSELNVNALLLGDSALYLCASSDSGNTIYFGEGSWLTVV.

The V and J genes are TRBV23-1 and TRBJ2-7, with 7 bases lining up with TRBD2. TRBV23-1 is given ORF status, its function remaining uncertain. The trim removed 4 bases at V and 3 bases at J, leaving 6 bases unmatched. The CDR3 is 14 amino acids. CDR3 coding DNA: TGCGCCAGCAGTCTAGCTAGCGGCAACTACGAGCAGTACTTC. Amino acid sequence: CASSLASGNYEQYF.

The J gene is TRBJ2-5, the V gene TRBV5-1; 9 bases match TRBD2. CDR1 and CDR2 from the germline V gene are SGHRS and YFSETQ. The V gene end was trimmed by 0 bases and the J gene end by 1 base; junction bases not matched to a gene: 4. The CDR3 is 16 amino acids. CDR3 amino acids: CASSLAAGGAQETQYF. The DNA of the CDR3 is TGCGCCAGCAGCTTGGCGGCGGGAGGGGCCCAAGAGACCCAGTACTTC.

The CDR3 nucleotides read TGCGCCAGCAGTCAATCAGAGGGACTAGCGGCCCACAATGAGCAGTTCTTC. This sequence encodes CASSQSEGLAAHNEQFF. The J gene is TRBJ2-1, the V gene TRBV23-1; 11 bases line up with TRBD2. TRBV23-1 is designated an ORF whose function remains uncertain. Losses at the gene ends were 0 bases for V and 5 bases for J; bases not matched to a gene: 6. The CDR3 is made up of 17 amino acids.

The chain joins TRBV2 to TRBJ2-7, with 9 positions matching TRBD2. Trimming removed 6 bases from V and 0 bases from J; junction bases left unmatched: 3. The length of the CDR3 is 14 residues. Looked up from germline, CDR1 is SNHLY and CDR2 is FYNNEI. CDR3 sequence: CASSVGLASYEQYF. DNA of the CDR3: TGTGCCAGCAGCGTGGGACTAGCCTCCTACGAGCAGTACTTC.

The chain is built from TRBV20-1 and TRBJ2-1; 10 bases match TRBD2. The CDR3 extends over 15 amino acids. Losses at the gene ends were 0 bases for V and 9 bases for J; bases not matched to a gene: 8. Germline-derived CDR1 and CDR2 are DFQATT and SNEGSKA (reference sequence). CDR3 nucleotide sequence: TGCAGTGCTAGAGAAGGCAGCGGGAGGGCCCCTGAGCAGTTCTTC. Translating it yields CSAREGSGRAPEQFF.

This sequence joins TRBV7-2 and TRBJ1-2; TRBD1 matches 8 bases. Germline V lookup: CDR1 SGHTA, CDR2 FQGNSA. This CDR3 has 15 amino acids. V dropped 5 bases and J dropped 8; count of bases not matched to a gene: 13. The CDR3 DNA sequence: TGTGCCAGCAGCCCCCATATTAGGGGGGACAGGGGCTACACCTTC. This sequence encodes CASSPHIRGDRGYTF.

The chain carries TRBV18 and TRBJ2-7; no clear D gene. The CDR3 loop spans 12 amino acids. V lost 2 bases, J lost 2 bases, and 4 bases lay in between. Germline V gene lookup returns CDR1 KGHSH and CDR2 LQKENI. The CDR3 bases are TGTGCCAGCTCACCAGAGCCCTACGAGCAGTACTTC. It translates to CASSPEPYEQYF.

The rearrangement uses TRBV6-5 and TRBJ1-2; TRBD1 agrees at 9 bases. CDR1 is MNHEY, CDR2 SVGAGI, per germline. The V and J ends lost 4 bases and 8 bases, in that order; junction bases with no gene match: 14. The CDR3 contains 16 residues. The DNA of the CDR3 is TGTGCCAGCAGTTCCGGGACAGGGAGTCTTGGTGGCGGCTACACCTTC. Its protein product is CASSSGTGSLGGGYTF.

V usage is TRBV7-2 and J usage is TRBJ2-5; tentatively, D is TRBD2 (6 bases). The CDR3 extends over 14 amino acids. V was clipped by 5 bases and J by 3 bases, with 13 bases between them. Germline V gives CDR1 SGHTA, CDR2 FQGNSA. Here the CDR3 reads CASSRDWNEETQYF. Written as DNA, the CDR3 is TGTGCCAGCAGCAGGGACTGGAACGAAGAGACCCAGTACTTC.

The sample holds a few counts of this clonotype. The chain has TRBV5-6 and TRBJ2-5, with 7 nucleotides matching TRBD1. J gave up 5 bases and V 5 bases, and 6 bases lay outside the gene matches. CDR3 length: 13 residues. CDR1 and CDR2 from the germline V gene are SGHDT and YYEEEE. The CDR3 loop is CASSLGTEETQYF. Here the CDR3 DNA reads TGTGCCAGCAGTCTGGGGACAGAGGAGACCCAGTACTTC. The complete variable domain, with remaining parts taken from reference TRBV5-6 and TRBJ2-5, reads DAGVTQSPTHLIKTRGQQVTLRCSPKSGHDTVSWYQQALGQGPQFIFQYYEEEERQRGNFPDRFSGHQFPNYSSELNVNALLLGDSALYLCASSLGTEETQYFGPGTRLLVL.

The genes are TRBV29-1 and TRBJ2-5; perhaps TRBD2 as D (6 bases). Trimming removed 3 bases at V and 5 bases at J, with 22 bases between. Germline assignment: CDR1 SQVTM and CDR2 ANQGSEA. The CDR3 is made up of 16 amino acids. The DNA for the CDR3 is TGCAGCGTTGACGGTCAGCCGGGGGTTTTGAGGGAGACCCAGTACTTC. Translation: CSVDGQPGVLRETQYF. Full variable domain (rest looked up from reference TRBV29-1 and TRBJ2-5): SAVISQKPSRDICQRGTSLTIQCQVDSQVTMMFWYRQQPGQSLTLIATANQGSEATYESGFVIDKFPISRPNLTFSTLTVSNMSPEDSSIYLCSVDGQPGVLRETQYFGPGTRLLVL.

The chain links TRBV5-6 to TRBJ1-1, with unresolved D. This CDR3 is built from 14 residues. The ends were cut back, 0 bases at V and 5 bases at J, with 11 bases in the middle. Germline values: CDR1 SGHDT, CDR2 YYEEEE. The CDR3: CASSLGDRWTEAFF. Written as DNA, the CDR3 is TGTGCCAGCAGCTTGGGGGATCGGTGGACTGAAGCTTTCTTT.

The chain employs TRBV30 and TRBJ2-5; the D is unclear. The V end was cut by 1 base, the J end by 5 bases, with 20 bases between. The germline V gene encodes CDR1 GTSNPN and CDR2 SVGIG (reference sequence). The CDR3 spans 16 residues. CDR3 amino acids: CAWSASWAATVETQYF. DNA for the CDR3: TGTGCCTGGAGTGCCTCGTGGGCCGCTACGGTGGAGACCCAGTACTTC.

In this sample, this clonotype turned up once. The gene calls are TRBV5-1 and TRBJ2-1, with 11 nucleotides matching TRBD2. The germline V gene encodes CDR1 SGHRS and CDR2 YFSETQ. The CDR3 runs to 21 residues. Trimming removed 3 bases from V and 5 bases from J; junction bases left unmatched: 22. The CDR3 bases are TGCGCCAGCAGCTCGTTAGGACGGATTTCCCTGACTAGCGGGGCTGACAATGAGCAGTTCTTC. Its translation is CASSSLGRISLTSGADNEQFF. Supplemented by reference TRBV5-1 and TRBJ2-1, the full variable domain reads KAGVTQTPRYLIKTRGQQVTLSCSPISGHRSVSWYQQTPGQGLQFLFEYFSETQRNKGNFPGRFSGRQFSNSRSEMNVSTLELGDSALYLCASSSLGRISLTSGADNEQFFGPGTRLTVL.

The chain couples TRBV6-6 to TRBJ2-7, with a weak D call TRBD1 (6 bases). The V gene's germline CDR1 is MNHNY and CDR2 SVGAGI (reference sequence). The CDR3 is made up of 14 amino acids. V gave up 8 bases and J gave up 0 bases, with 14 bases separating them. The CDR3 spells CASLQGPSSYEQYF. DNA of the CDR3: TGTGCCAGCTTACAGGGTCCTAGCTCCTACGAGCAGTACTTC.

On this clonotype itself: At one boundary the junction diverges from the germline segment, which might be a read error. V is TRBV5-1 and J is TRBJ2-3; no reliable D call. Germline lookup yields CDR1 SGHRS and CDR2 YFSETQ. The CDR3 is 11 residues long. The CDR3 spells CASSLRDTQYF. As DNA, the CDR3 is TGTGCCAGCAGCTTAAGGGATACGCAGTATTTT. The whole variable domain, remainder taken from reference TRBV5-1 and TRBJ2-3, is KAGVTQTPRYLIKTRGQQVTLSCSPISGHRSVSWYQQTPGQGLQFLFEYFSETQRNKGNFPGRFSGRQFSNSRSEMNVSTLELGDSALYLCASSLRDTQYFGPGTRLTVL.

This chain links TRBV6-5 with TRBJ2-3, with D tentatively TRBD2 (5 bases). Trimming took off 2 bases at V and 1 base at J, with 10 bases between the two ends. The germline V gene encodes CDR1 MNHEY and CDR2 SVGAGI. CDR3 length: 15 amino acids. The CDR3 protein is CASSYTWGGTDTQYF. The CDR3 region has the DNA TGTGCCAGCAGTTACACCTGGGGAGGCACAGATACGCAGTATTTT.

This clonotype was picked up a small number of times. J is TRBJ2-7 and V is TRBV6-5; no clear D. Germline CDR1 reads MNHEY; CDR2 reads SVGAGI. Trimming removed 0 bases from V and 4 bases from J, with 7 bases in between. The CDR3 runs 13 residues. The chain's CDR3 is CASSYSVEYEQYF. In nucleotides, the CDR3 is TGTGCCAGCAGTTACTCGGTCGAGTACGAGCAGTACTTC.

J is TRBJ1-2 and V is TRBV12-3 or TRBV12-4, with D uncertain. Trimming pared 5 bases from V and 4 bases from J, leaving 17 bases between. The CDR3 length is 15 residues. The CDR3 reads CASSPEQVYFYGYTF. The CDR3 coding sequence is TGTGCCAGCAGTCCAGAGCAGGTTTACTTCTATGGCTACACCTTC.

The gene calls are TRBV18 and TRBJ1-4; TRBD1 aligns across 7 bases. The CDR3 consists of 16 residues. Germline CDR1 is KGHSH and CDR2 is LQKENI. Germline trimming cut 3 bases from V and 10 bases from J; bases unmatched to any gene: 14. The CDR3 loop reads CASSPNGQAQFGKLFF. CDR3 DNA: TGTGCCAGCTCACCTAACGGACAGGCACAATTTGGAAAACTGTTTTTT.

This chain links TRBV9 with TRBJ2-1; a weak D match, TRBD2 (6 bases). V was clipped by 3 bases and J by 6 bases, with 13 bases between them. This CDR3 is 14 amino acids long. Germline V gene data show CDR1 as SGDLS and CDR2 as YYNGEE. The CDR3 DNA reads TGTGCCAGCAGCGGGAGGAGGGCTCCCAATGAGCAGTTCTTC. This codes for CASSGRRAPNEQFF. The full variable domain, completed using reference TRBV9 and TRBJ2-1, is DSGVTQTPKHLITATGQRVTLRCSPRSGDLSVYWYQQSLDQGLQFLIQYYNGEERAKGNILERFSAQQFPDLHSELNLSSLELGDSALYFCASSGRRAPNEQFFGPGTRLTVL.

This clonotype was counted a single time. The chain has TRBV6-5 and TRBJ2-1; 9 bases line up with TRBD2. The V segment lost 0 bases and the J segment 0 bases; nucleotides outside the gene matches: 6. Per germline, CDR1 MNHEY and CDR2 SVGAGI. The CDR3 is made up of 18 amino acids. The CDR3 DNA follows: TGTGCCAGCAGTTACTCGGTGCTAGCGGGAAGCTCCTACAATGAGCAGTTCTTC. It translates to CASSYSVLAGSSYNEQFF.

V usage is TRBV20-1 and J usage is TRBJ2-7; 11 bases are a match to TRBD1. CDR1 and CDR2 (germline): DFQATT, SNEGSKA (reference sequence). V lost 0 bases and J lost 5; bases outside the gene matches: 9. This CDR3 contains 16 residues. The CDR3 is CSARDRRGQGDHEQYF. DNA of the CDR3: TGCAGTGCTAGAGATAGAAGGGGACAGGGGGACCACGAGCAGTACTTC.

This clonotype came up once. The CDR3 coding sequence is TGCAGTGCTATCTTAGCGGGAGGGGTGAACACCGGGGAGCTGTTTTTT. Its translation is CSAILAGGVNTGELFF. The chain combines TRBV20-1 with TRBJ2-2, with 11 bases fitting TRBD2. CDR3 length: 16 residues. CDR1 and CDR2 from the germline V gene are DFQATT and SNEGSKA (reference sequence). The V gene end was trimmed by 4 bases and the J gene end by 1 base; junction bases not matched to a gene: 5.